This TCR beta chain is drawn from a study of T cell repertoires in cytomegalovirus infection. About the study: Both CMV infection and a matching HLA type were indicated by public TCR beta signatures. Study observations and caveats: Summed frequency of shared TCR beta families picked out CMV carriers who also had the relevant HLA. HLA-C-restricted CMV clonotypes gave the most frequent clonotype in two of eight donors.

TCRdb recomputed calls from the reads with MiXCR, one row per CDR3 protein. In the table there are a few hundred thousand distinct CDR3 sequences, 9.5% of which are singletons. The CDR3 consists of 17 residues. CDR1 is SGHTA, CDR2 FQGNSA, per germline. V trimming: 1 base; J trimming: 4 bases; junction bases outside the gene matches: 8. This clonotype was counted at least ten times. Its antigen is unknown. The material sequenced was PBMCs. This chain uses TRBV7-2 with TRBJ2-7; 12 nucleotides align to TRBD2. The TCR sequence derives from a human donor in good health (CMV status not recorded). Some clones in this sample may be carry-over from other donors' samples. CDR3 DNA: TGTGCCAGCAGCTTAGGGAGGACTAGCGGGATCGCGTACGAGCAGTACTTC. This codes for CASSLGRTSGIAYEQYF.